This T cell receptor beta chain appears in the sequencing data of a study of T cells after yellow fever vaccination. Trimming removed 5 bases from V and 2 bases from J, with 6 bases in between. This CDR3 region has 12 residues. Germline CDR1 LGHDT, CDR2 YNNKEL (reference sequence). TCRdb re-called the 5' RACE reads with MiXCR, one entry per CDR3 protein. The sample gives about 94,000 distinct CDR3 sequences, roughly 8.2% of which show up once; 15% to 20% is in the top ten. The rearrangement links TRBV3-1 to TRBJ1-2; D is unclear. This sequence was found in a man aged 18-30 years who received the YFV17D yellow fever vaccine. Specimen: CD8+ T cells not binding an NS4B(214-222) dextramer, sorted from PBMCs, collected more than 14 days after the first yellow fever vaccination. In DNA, the CDR3 is TGTGCCAGCAGCACACAGAACTATGGCTACACCTTC. This encodes CASSTQNYGYTF.